This is a list of T cell receptor beta chains from one sample in a study of PD-L1 blockade in urothelial cancer. Assay used: immunoSEQ multiplex PCR; TCRdb lists only in-frame clones, some missing. The sample has roughly 29,000 clones; around 86% are singletons. This specimen was PBMCs, taken around atezolizumab (anti-PD-L1) treatment. These receptors were obtained from a man aged 45 to 65 with urothelial cancer. Each CDR3 is given with its conserved first and last residue. The D gene is left open where the match is weak. Only part of the rows carry a size: once, few, many, or a class if the clone is expanded.

.,TRBV11-2,TRBD1,TRBJ2-4,TGTGCCAGCAGCTCCCCCAGGACAGGGAAAAACATTCAGTACTTC,CASSSPRTGKNIQYF
.,TRBV28,TRBD1,TRBJ1-1,TGTGCCAGCAGTTATCAGGGGGCAACTGAAGCTTTCTTT,CASSYQGATEAFF
.,TRBV7-9,TRBD1,TRBJ1-5,TGTGCCAGCAGCTTAGACAGGGGGCTACTGGGCAATCAGCCCCAGCATTTT,CASSLDRGLLGNQPQHF
.,TRBV4-2,TRBD1,TRBJ1-3,TGTGCCAGCAGCCCCCGGACAGGGAGAAACACCATATATTTT,CASSPRTGRNTIYF
.,TRBV10-2,TRBD1,TRBJ1-3,TGCGCCAGCAGTGGGACAGGAGGAAACACCATATATTTT,CASSGTGGNTIYF
.,TRBV7-9,TRBD1,TRBJ1-1,TGTGCCAGCAGCTTTACAGGGGGAAACACTGAAGCTTTCTTT,CASSFTGGNTEAFF
.,TRBV19,TRBD2,TRBJ2-1,TGTGCCAGTAGTATCGATGGCGGGAGCTCCTACAATGAGCAGTTCTTC,CASSIDGGSSYNEQFF
.,TRBV11-2,.,TRBJ2-2,TGTGCCAGCAGCTTAGATAGGAGACTAGGGCCCGGGGAGCTGTTTTTT,CASSLDRRLGPGELFF
.,TRBV5-4,.,TRBJ2-1,TGTGCCAGCAGCTTGGACAGGGACAATGAGCAGTTCTTC,CASSLDRDNEQFF
.,TRBV11-2,.,TRBJ1-2,TGTGCCAGCAGCTTAGAGGGGGCGGGTGGCTACACCTTC,CASSLEGAGGYTF
.,TRBV7-8,.,TRBJ1-2,TGTGCCAGCAGCTTATTGGTGGGGCCTAACTATGGCTACACCTTC,CASSLLVGPNYGYTF
.,TRBV5-1,TRBD2,TRBJ2-4,TGCGCCAGCAGCCAAACACTAGCGGGAGAGGCCATTCAGTACTTC,CASSQTLAGEAIQYF
.,TRBV4-1,.,TRBJ1-2,TGCGCCAGCAGCCAAGATTCCACAGGACCGGAAAACTATGGCTACACCTTC,CASSQDSTGPENYGYTF
.,TRBV4-1,.,TRBJ2-5,TGCGCCAGCAGCCAACAGGGGACCCCTGGCCAAGAGACCCAGTACTTC,CASSQQGTPGQETQYF
.,TRBV19,TRBD2,TRBJ2-1,TGTGCCAGTAGTAAGAGACTAGCGGGATATGGCAATGAGCAGTTCTTC,CASSKRLAGYGNEQFF
.,TRBV7-2,.,TRBJ1-1,TGTGCCAGCAGCCCAACACACGAAAACACTGAAGCTTTCTTT,CASSPTHENTEAFF
.,TRBV28,TRBD2,TRBJ2-1,TGTGCCAGCAGTTCCGGGACTAGCGGGGGCAATGAGCAGTTCTTC,CASSSGTSGGNEQFF
.,TRBV5-1,.,TRBJ2-7,TGCGCCAGCAGACCCAACACCGGAGGGGACGAGCAGTACTTC,CASRPNTGGDEQYF
.,TRBV7-9,.,TRBJ1-1,TGTGCCAGCAGCCTGGGCGCAGGGATGAACACTGAAGCTTTCTTT,CASSLGAGMNTEAFF
.,TRBV29-1,TRBD1,TRBJ1-5,TGCAGCGTTACCGAGACAGGGGGAGAGAGTCCCCAGCATTTT,CSVTETGGESPQHF
.,TRBV19,TRBD1,TRBJ1-3,TGTGCCAGTAGTGACGGACAGGGTGCCGGAAACACCATATATTTT,CASSDGQGAGNTIYF
.,TRBV11-2,.,TRBJ1-3,TGTGCCAGCAGCTTATTGGCCAGGGCTATCTCTGGAAACACCATATATTTT,CASSLLARAISGNTIYF
.,TRBV4-1,.,TRBJ2-1,TGCGCCAGCAGCCCACGAGGCGGGAACTACAATGAGCAGTTCTTC,CASSPRGGNYNEQFF
.,TRBV28,.,TRBJ2-5,TGTGCCAGCAGTTACCCTGGTAGCCAAGAGACCCAGTACTTC,CASSYPGSQETQYF
.,TRBV28,TRBD1,TRBJ1-1,TGTGCCAGCAGTACCCCCGTGGACAGGAGTAACACTGAAGCTTTCTTT,CASSTPVDRSNTEAFF
.,TRBV18,.,TRBJ1-2,TGTGCCAGCTCACGCCAGGGTGATGGCTACACCTTC,CASSRQGDGYTF
.,TRBV5-5,TRBD1,TRBJ1-2,TGTGCCAGCAGCTTGCGCTATTCGGGACAGGCCAACTATGGCTACACCTTC,CASSLRYSGQANYGYTF
.,TRBV28,.,TRBJ1-1,TGTGCCAGCACCGGGGTCACTGAAGCTTTCTTT,CASTGVTEAFF
.,TRBV6-1,.,TRBJ2-5,TGTGCCAGCAGTGAAGTCGTCTTATCGTTCAGGGAGACCCAGTACTTC,CASSEVVLSFRETQYF
.,TRBV5-1,.,TRBJ1-2,TGCGCCAGCAGCTCGGGAGGGTATGGCTACACCTTC,CASSSGGYGYTF
.,TRBV5-6,.,TRBJ1-1,TGTGCCAGCAGCCCCCTCTCGTTCGGGGACACTGAAGCTTTCTTT,CASSPLSFGDTEAFF
.,TRBV15,TRBD2,TRBJ2-3,TGTGCCACCAGCCGCGGGACTACTTCTAGCACAGATACGCAGTATTTT,CATSRGTTSSTDTQYF
.,TRBV7-9,.,TRBJ1-1,TGTGCCATCCAGGAGAACACTGAAGCTTTCTTT,CAIQENTEAFF
.,TRBV9,.,TRBJ1-3,TGTGCCAGCAGCCCAACAGGGCCTGGAAACACCATATATTTT,CASSPTGPGNTIYF
.,TRBV29-1,TRBD2,TRBJ2-1,TGCAGCGTTGAGGGGGTAGCGGGGGGCCTAAATGAGCAGTTCTTC,CSVEGVAGGLNEQFF
.,TRBV4-2,.,TRBJ1-3,TGTGCCAGCAGCCAGACCAGGGGTACGGGAAACACCATATATTTT,CASSQTRGTGNTIYF
few,TRBV18,.,TRBJ1-1,TGTGCCAGCTCACCACGGGCGGCAGGGATGAACACTGAAGCTTTCTTT,CASSPRAAGMNTEAFF
.,TRBV18,.,TRBJ2-7,TGTGCCAGCTCACCGCTCGGGGAGCAGTACTTC,CASSPLGEQYF
few,TRBV7-2,TRBD1,TRBJ1-6,TGTGCCAGCAGCCCGGGACAGTATAATTCACCCCTCCACTTT,CASSPGQYNSPLHF
few,TRBV6-6,.,TRBJ1-3,TGTGCCAGCAGTTACGGGGCCCTAGCTGGAAACACCATATATTTT,CASSYGALAGNTIYF
.,TRBV15,.,TRBJ1-1,TGTGCCACCAGCAACCCATCCCAGGGCGGTTTTATCACTGAAGCTTTCTTT,CATSNPSQGGFITEAFF